The clone carrying this T cell receptor (beta chain) was counted ten times or more. Its specificity is not known. Using less than 12 ml of fresh peripheral blood, PBMCs were prepared. The source material, RNA transcripts, was used to amplify TCR beta CDR3 regions. The TCR CDR3 first-round RT-PCR relied on the HTBI primer set. TCRdb re-derived calls from the multiplex PCR reads in MiXCR, one entry per CDR3 protein. The table shows 300,000 to 450,000 distinct CDR3 sequences, with roughly 12% occurring only once. This CDR3 comprises 15 residues. CDR1 is MNHNS, CDR2 SASEGT, per germline. The trim removed 5 bases at V and 0 bases at J, leaving 4 bases unmatched. The data derive from a study of T cells in Graves' hyperthyroidism and ophthalmopathy. The wider study: Initial diagnosis, before any treatment, was when peripheral blood was collected. Study-wide results and caveats: Most clonotypes expanded in thyroid above 0.001 were likewise present in blood.

This clonotype was obtained from a man aged 30 to 39 with Graves' hyperthyroidism that later progressed to Graves' ophthalmopathy. The sequenced sample consisted of blood. The chain uses TRBV6-1 and TRBJ1-5, with TRBD1 matching 7 bases. CDR3 coding DNA: TGTGCCAGCAGTCGACAGGGTTTTAGCAATCAGCCCCAGCATTTT. This translates into CASSRQGFSNQPQHF.